A single sample is the source of the 30 T cell receptor beta chains below, sequenced in a study of shared clonotypes between healthy human individuals. The data were produced by immunoSEQ multiplex PCR, yet TCRdb's version contains in-frame clones alone and is incomplete. The sample records a few million clones, roughly 95% being singletons. CD45RO negativity and positive selection for CCR7 defined naive CD8 cells, a population that excluded terminally differentiated effector memory CD45RA+ cells. Sequencing was done on a sample of naive CD8+ T cells from PBMCs. These receptors all come from a man aged 18 to 29 in good health. Some clones in this sample may be carry-over from other donors' samples.

The chain uses TRBV23-1 and TRBJ2-7; TRBD1 or TRBD2 may be the D gene (5 bases each). TRBV23-1 is classed as an ORF, of uncertain function. With 3 bases removed from V and 3 bases from J, the gap between germline ends came to 21 bases. The CDR3 length is 17 residues. This CDR3 reads CASSHRDPKSPFYEQYF. The CDR3 nucleotides read TGCGCCAGCAGTCACCGGGACCCTAAATCCCCTTTCTACGAGCAGTACTTC.

In the case of this clone: In the same sample, other DNA sequences code for this CDR3. The chain joins TRBV28 to TRBJ2-5; the D is unclear. TRBJ2-7 matches the DNA end more closely, so the J call is doubtful. The CDR3 spans 10 residues. Germline CDR1 and CDR2: MDHEN and SYDVKM. CDR3 region: CASSGYEQYF. The CDR3 DNA follows: TGTGCCAGCAGCGGATACGAGCAGTACTTC.

The chain combines TRBV27 with TRBJ2-1, with D possibly matching TRBD2 (6 bases). Germline V gene sequence: CDR1 MNHEY, CDR2 SMNVEV (reference sequence). The CDR3 has 15 amino acids. With 5 bases removed from V and 5 bases from J, the gap between germline ends came to 16 bases. The chain's CDR3 is CASSPLRGVDNEQFF. CDR3 bases: TGTGCCAGCAGTCCCCTGCGGGGAGTCGACAATGAGCAGTTCTTC.

In regard to this clone: This sample also contains other DNA sequences that code for the same CDR3. This chain uses TRBV30 with TRBJ2-1; the D is unclear. This CDR3 is 11 amino acids long. Per germline, CDR1 GTSNPN and CDR2 SVGIG (reference sequence). The germline V and J ends were trimmed by 3 bases and 6 bases, with 6 bases remaining between them. CDR3 nucleotide sequence: TGTGCCTGGAGCCCCGGCAATGAGCAGTTCTTC. Protein: CAWSPGNEQFF.

The rearrangement joins TRBV5-6 to TRBJ1-2, with D possibly matching TRBD1 (5 bases). Trimming took 3 bases from V and 4 from J, leaving 10 bases between them. CDR1 SGHDT and CDR2 YYEEEE come from the germline V gene. This CDR3 region has 13 residues. The CDR3 region has the DNA TGTGCCAGCAGCTCGACTGACAGCTATGGCTACACCTTC. Translated, it gives CASSSTDSYGYTF.

Only one count was recorded for this clone. Written as DNA, the CDR3 is TGTGCCAAGGGACTAGCAGACAACCATTTAAACACCGGGGAGCTGTTTTTT. This translates into CAKGLADNHLNTGELFF. The chain employs TRBV2 and TRBJ2-2; 9 bases fit TRBD2. This CDR3 comprises 17 residues. Germline loops: CDR1 SNHLY, CDR2 FYNNEI. Trimming removed 10 bases from V and 2 bases from J; junction bases left unmatched: 14.

The genes are TRBV15 and TRBJ1-2; D gene unclear. CDR1 and CDR2 from the germline V gene are LNHNV and YYDKDF (reference sequence). The CDR3 sequence is 15 residues long. V dropped 0 bases and J dropped 8 bases, with 16 bases sitting between them. The chain's CDR3 is CATSRDRAGAWGYTF. CDR3 DNA sequence: TGTGCCACCAGCAGAGATCGGGCAGGTGCGTGGGGCTACACCTTC.

This chain uses TRBV7-3 with TRBJ2-1; the match to TRBD2 covers 7 bases. CDR3 length equals 13 residues. V was clipped by 3 bases and J by 5 bases; unmatched bases: 1. From germline, CDR1 is SGHTA and CDR2 FQGTGA. As DNA, the CDR3 is TGTGCCAGCAGCTTCCTAGCGGACAATGAGCAGTTCTTC. This encodes CASSFLADNEQFF.

The CDR3 nucleotides read TGTGCCAGCAGACCTCTAGCGGGGGGCTATCAAGAGACCCAGTACTTC. Its protein product is CASRPLAGGYQETQYF. This sequence joins TRBV7-6 and TRBJ2-5; the match to TRBD2 covers 11 bases. With 6 bases clipped from V and 2 bases from J, the junction kept 8 bases outside the gene matches. CDR3 size: 16 residues. CDR1 and CDR2 (germline): SGHVS, FNYEAQ.

V is TRBV19 and J is TRBJ1-2; no reliable D call. Germline CDR1 LNHDA, CDR2 SQIVND (reference sequence). The CDR3 contains 13 residues. Deletions cut 5 bases from V and 4 bases from J, with 11 bases between. The CDR3 bases are TGTGCCAGTAGTCCCCTCCCAGGCTATGGCTACACCTTC. Translating it yields CASSPLPGYGYTF.

A remark on this clone: At the DNA level, this CDR3 is encoded by other sequences in the same sample as well. The chain joins TRBV10-3 to TRBJ2-7; no clear D gene. The CDR3 runs 12 residues. Germline CDR1 and CDR2: ENHRY and SYGVKD. The ends were cut back, 4 bases at V and 0 bases at J, with 4 bases in the middle. The CDR3 is CAISGSSYEQYF. In nucleotides, the CDR3 is TGTGCCATCAGTGGGAGCTCCTACGAGCAGTACTTC.

The chain joins TRBV2 to TRBJ2-2; a possible D gene is TRBD2 (5 bases). There are 14 residues in the CDR3. The germline V gene encodes CDR1 SNHLY and CDR2 FYNNEI. The V end was cut by 8 bases, the J end by 6 bases, with 16 bases between. CDR3 DNA sequence: TGTGCCAGCTGGGCGGGCCTCGTGCCCGGGGAGCTGTTTTTT. Encoded protein: CASWAGLVPGELFF.

The V call is TRBV15, the J call TRBJ1-1; possibly TRBD1 for D (6 bases). The germline CDR1 and CDR2 sequences are LNHNV and YYDKDF (reference sequence). Trimming stripped 3 bases from V and 0 bases from J, with 17 bases between. The CDR3 is 17 residues long. The CDR3 sequence: CATSSGLGGRMNTEAFF. CDR3 nucleotides: TGTGCCACCAGCAGTGGTTTGGGGGGGCGGATGAACACTGAAGCTTTCTTT.

This clone was recorded once. This rearrangement joins TRBV29-1 to TRBJ2-1; 7 positions match TRBD2. The CDR3 sequence is 15 residues long. V lost 0 bases and J lost 2; bases outside the gene matches: 4. Per germline, CDR1 SQVTM and CDR2 ANQGSEA. CDR3 in amino acids: CSVEDRGEPYNEQFF. The DNA for the CDR3 is TGCAGCGTTGAAGATCGGGGGGAGCCCTACAATGAGCAGTTCTTC.

The J gene is TRBJ2-1, the V gene TRBV15; the match to TRBD2 covers 7 bases. J lost 1 base, V lost 5 bases, and 8 bases had no gene match. Germline V gives CDR1 LNHNV, CDR2 YYDKDF (reference sequence). The CDR3 contains 16 residues. The CDR3 here is CATSPRGLTSYNEQFF. CDR3 nucleotides: TGTGCCACCAGCCCGCGGGGACTAACATCCTACAATGAGCAGTTCTTC.

This chain uses TRBV7-9 with TRBJ2-7, with D unresolved. The CDR3 totals 12 residues. V lost 11 bases to trimming and J lost 2 bases, with 13 bases between them. Germline CDR1 reads SEHNR; CDR2 reads FQNEAQ (reference sequence). This chain's CDR3 is CAWTWNAYEQYF. Here the CDR3 DNA reads TGTGCCTGGACGTGGAATGCCTACGAGCAGTACTTC. Based on the CDR3 plus reference TRBV7-9 and TRBJ2-7, the full variable domain is DTGVSQNPRHKITKRGQNVTFRCDPISEHNRLYWYRQTLGQGPEFLTYFQNEAQLEKSRLLSDRFSAERPKGSFSTLEIQRTEQGDSAMYLCAWTWNAYEQYFGPGTRLTVT.

The chain links TRBV10-3 to TRBJ1-2; TRBD1 agrees at 7 bases. CDR1 ENHRY and CDR2 SYGVKD come from the germline V gene. The J segment lost 6 bases and the V segment lost 2 bases, leaving 3 bases of the junction unmatched. CDR3 length equals 13 residues. The CDR3 protein is CAISEVRGDGYTF. Written as DNA, the CDR3 is TGTGCCATCAGTGAGGTCAGGGGGGATGGCTACACCTTC.

The V and J genes are TRBV27 and TRBJ2-7, with D perhaps TRBD2 (6 bases). The CDR3 totals 13 residues. Germline values: CDR1 MNHEY, CDR2 SMNVEV (reference sequence). Trimming pared 5 bases from V and 4 bases from J, leaving 12 bases between. In DNA form, the CDR3 reads TGTGCCAGCAGTAATTTGGCGGGGTACGAGCAGTACTTC. It codes for CASSNLAGYEQYF.

As for this clone: Other nucleotide sequences in the sample specify the same CDR3. DNA of the CDR3: TGTGCCAGCAGCTTACGGCTAGCGGGGAGCCAAGAGACCCAGTACTTC. Encoded protein: CASSLRLAGSQETQYF. V and J are TRBV13 and TRBJ2-5, with 9 bases that match TRBD2. With V trimmed by 2 bases and J by 1 base, 5 bases remained unmatched. This CDR3 has 16 amino acids. Per the germline V gene, CDR1 is PRHDT and CDR2 is FYEKMQ (reference sequence).

The rearrangement joins TRBV28 to TRBJ1-3; TRBD1 might be the D (5 bases). Trimming removed 4 bases from V and 0 bases from J, with 13 bases in between. The CDR3 has 16 amino acids. The V gene's germline CDR1 is MDHEN and CDR2 SYDVKM. The CDR3 spells CASSYPGGFSGNTIYF. The CDR3 DNA follows: TGTGCCAGCAGTTACCCCGGGGGATTCTCTGGAAACACCATATATTTT.

The chain recombines TRBV5-1 with TRBJ2-3, with 9 bases aligning to TRBD1. With 0 bases clipped from V and 3 bases from J, the junction kept 11 bases outside the gene matches. This CDR3 comprises 18 residues. In germline, CDR1 is SGHRS, CDR2 YFSETQ. Here the CDR3 reads CASSLGDREIRSTDTQYF. Here the CDR3 DNA reads TGCGCCAGCAGCTTGGGGGACAGGGAGATACGGTCGACAGATACGCAGTATTTT. The full variable domain, rest sourced from reference TRBV5-1 and TRBJ2-3, is KAGVTQTPRYLIKTRGQQVTLSCSPISGHRSVSWYQQTPGQGLQFLFEYFSETQRNKGNFPGRFSGRQFSNSRSEMNVSTLELGDSALYLCASSLGDREIRSTDTQYFGPGTRLTVL.

The chain has TRBV11-2 and TRBJ2-3, with TRBD2 identical over 7 bases. CDR1 is SGHAT and CDR2 is FQNNGV in the germline V gene. This CDR3 region has 18 residues. J was trimmed by 3 bases and V by 5 bases; bases with no gene match: 17. CDR3 bases: TGTGCCAGCAGCCAACTGGTCGGACTCGGGACTACAACAGATACGCAGTATTTT. This codes for CASSQLVGLGTTTDTQYF. The full variable domain, its missing parts supplied by reference TRBV11-2 and TRBJ2-3, is EAGVAQSPRYKIIEKRQSVAFWCNPISGHATLYWYQQILGQGPKLLIQFQNNGVVDDSQLPKDRFSAERLKGVDSTLKIQPAKLEDSAVYLCASSQLVGLGTTTDTQYFGPGTRLTVL.

The rearrangement joins TRBV27 to TRBJ1-1; D gene unclear. V was shortened by 6 bases and J by 1 base, with 15 bases between the two germline ends. Germline V gene data show CDR1 as MNHEY and CDR2 as SMNVEV (reference sequence). This CDR3 spans 15 amino acids. The CDR3 DNA is TGTGCCAGCAGAGCAAGAGCAGGCTGGAACACTGAAGCTTTCTTT. Residues: CASRARAGWNTEAFF.

The rearrangement uses TRBV9 and TRBJ2-3; 9 bases fit TRBD2. CDR1 and CDR2 from the germline V gene are SGDLS and YYNGEE. V lost 4 bases to trimming and J lost 8 bases; unmatched junction nucleotides: 14. The CDR3 spans 16 residues. The CDR3 region is CASSPSVSGRAGTQYF. CDR3 DNA: TGTGCCAGCAGCCCATCAGTTAGCGGGAGAGCTGGTACGCAGTATTTT.

This CDR3 reads CASSQETGRYYNEQFF. In DNA form, the CDR3 reads TGTGCCAGCAGCCAAGAGACAGGGAGATACTACAATGAGCAGTTCTTC. The gene calls are TRBV14 and TRBJ2-1; 7 bases align to TRBD1. Losses at the gene ends were 0 bases for V and 3 bases for J; bases not matched to a gene: 5. This CDR3 is built from 16 residues. Germline lookup yields CDR1 SGHDN and CDR2 FVKESK.

The chain links TRBV28 to TRBJ2-3; D possibly corresponds to TRBD2 (6 bases). The germline V and J ends were trimmed by 5 bases and 0 bases, with 9 bases remaining between them. The CDR3 is 14 residues long. Germline-derived CDR1 and CDR2 are MDHEN and SYDVKM. CDR3 amino acids: CASSGGMSTDTQYF. CDR3 DNA: TGTGCCAGCAGTGGCGGGATGAGCACAGATACGCAGTATTTT. The full variable domain, rest sourced from reference TRBV28 and TRBJ2-3, is DVKVTQSSRYLVKRTGEKVFLECVQDMDHENMFWYRQDPGLGLRLIYFSYDVKMKEKGDIPEGYSVSREKKERFSLILESASTNQTSMYLCASSGGMSTDTQYFGPGTRLTVL.

The chain combines TRBV10-3 with TRBJ2-7; perhaps D is TRBD1 or TRBD2 (6 bases each). CDR3 size: 13 residues. V was shortened by 7 bases and J by 5 bases, with 15 bases between the two germline ends. Germline assignment: CDR1 ENHRY and CDR2 SYGVKD. This chain's CDR3 is CAIKGGSSDEQYF. CDR3 in DNA: TGTGCCATCAAGGGGGGCTCTTCGGACGAGCAGTACTTC.

This chain joins TRBV10-3 and TRBJ1-3; 7 nucleotides agree with TRBD1. Germline V gene sequence: CDR1 ENHRY, CDR2 SYGVKD. V was pared by 5 bases and J by 0 bases, with 7 bases of the junction left unmatched. This CDR3 comprises 16 residues. CDR3 region: CAISFRTGDSGNTIYF. As DNA, the CDR3 is TGTGCCATCAGTTTTCGGACAGGAGACTCTGGAAACACCATATATTTT.

V and J are TRBV7-2 and TRBJ2-7; no reliable D call. The CDR3 has 14 residues. Trimming took off 2 bases at V and 5 bases at J, with 13 bases between the two ends. CDR1 SGHTA and CDR2 FQGNSA come from the germline V gene. The CDR3 spells CASSLTNTPHEQYF. The CDR3 DNA is TGTGCCAGCAGCTTAACAAATACTCCTCACGAGCAGTACTTC.

On this clone itself: This same CDR3 is encoded by further DNA sequences in the sample. The CDR3 is CASSSLDGSYEQYF. CDR3 sequence (DNA): TGTGCCAGCAGTTCCCTTGATGGTTCCTACGAGCAGTACTTC. This chain joins TRBV27 and TRBJ2-7; no definite D call. CDR1 and CDR2 (germline): MNHEY, SMNVEV (reference sequence). The CDR3 is 14 amino acids. V lost 4 bases and J lost 1, with 11 bases in between.